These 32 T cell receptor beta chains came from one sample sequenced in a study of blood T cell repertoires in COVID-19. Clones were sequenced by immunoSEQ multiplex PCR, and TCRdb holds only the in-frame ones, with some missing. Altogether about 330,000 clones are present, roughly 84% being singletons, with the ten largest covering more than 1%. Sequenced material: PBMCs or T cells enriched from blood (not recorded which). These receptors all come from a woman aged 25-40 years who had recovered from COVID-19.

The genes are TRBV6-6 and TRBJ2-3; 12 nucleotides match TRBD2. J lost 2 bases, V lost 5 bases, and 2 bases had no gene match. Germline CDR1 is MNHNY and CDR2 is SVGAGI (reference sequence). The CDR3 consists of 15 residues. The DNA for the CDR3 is TGTGCCAGCAGTGGGACTAGCGGGTTCACAGATACGCAGTATTTT. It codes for CASSGTSGFTDTQYF.

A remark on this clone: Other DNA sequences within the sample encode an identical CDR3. The CDR3 coding sequence is TGTGCCAGCAGCTTAGCGGACAGAACCTATGGCTACACCTTC. Protein: CASSLADRTYGYTF. The V and J genes are TRBV7-9 and TRBJ1-2, with D tentatively TRBD1 (6 bases). V was trimmed by 0 bases and J by 4 bases, leaving 9 bases between them. CDR3 size: 14 residues. In germline, CDR1 is SEHNR, CDR2 FQNEAQ (reference sequence).

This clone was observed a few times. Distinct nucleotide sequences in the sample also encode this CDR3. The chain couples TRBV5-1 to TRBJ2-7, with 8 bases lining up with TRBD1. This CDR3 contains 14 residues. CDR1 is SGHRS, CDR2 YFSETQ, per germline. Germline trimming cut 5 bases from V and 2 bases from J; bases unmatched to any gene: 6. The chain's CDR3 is CASSRGQGTYEQYF. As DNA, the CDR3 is TGCGCCAGCAGTCGCGGACAGGGCACCTACGAGCAGTACTTC. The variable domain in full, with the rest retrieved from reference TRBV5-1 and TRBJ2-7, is KAGVTQTPRYLIKTRGQQVTLSCSPISGHRSVSWYQQTPGQGLQFLFEYFSETQRNKGNFPGRFSGRQFSNSRSEMNVSTLELGDSALYLCASSRGQGTYEQYFGPGTRLTVT.

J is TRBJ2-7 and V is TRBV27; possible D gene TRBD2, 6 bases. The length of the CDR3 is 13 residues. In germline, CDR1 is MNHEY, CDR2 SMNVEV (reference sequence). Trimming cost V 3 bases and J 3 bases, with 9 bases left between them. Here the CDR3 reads CASSFGRDYEQYF. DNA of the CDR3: TGTGCCAGCAGTTTTGGGCGGGACTACGAGCAGTACTTC.

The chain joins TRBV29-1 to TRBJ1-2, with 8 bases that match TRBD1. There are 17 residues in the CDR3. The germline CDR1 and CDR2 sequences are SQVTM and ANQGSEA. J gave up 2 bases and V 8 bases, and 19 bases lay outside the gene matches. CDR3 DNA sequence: TGCAGCCCGCTGTGGCATATCCGGGACAGGCCGAACTATGGCTACACCTTC. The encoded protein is CSPLWHIRDRPNYGYTF.

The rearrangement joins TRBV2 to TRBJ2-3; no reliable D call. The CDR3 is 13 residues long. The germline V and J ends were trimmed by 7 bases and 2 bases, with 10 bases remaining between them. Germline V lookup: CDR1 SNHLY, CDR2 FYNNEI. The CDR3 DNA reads TGTGCCAGCATCCCTGCGATCACAGATACGCAGTATTTT. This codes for CASIPAITDTQYF.

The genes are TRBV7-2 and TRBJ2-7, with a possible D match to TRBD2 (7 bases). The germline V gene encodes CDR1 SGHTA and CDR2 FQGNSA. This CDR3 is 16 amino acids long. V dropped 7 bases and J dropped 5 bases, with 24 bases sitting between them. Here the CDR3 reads CASTLPTSGGRDEQYF. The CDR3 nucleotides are TGTGCCAGCACCCTCCCAACTTCCGGGGGGCGGGACGAGCAGTACTTC. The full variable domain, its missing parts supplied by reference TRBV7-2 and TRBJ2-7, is GAGVSQSPSNKVTEKGKDVELRCDPISGHTALYWYRQSLGQGLEFLIYFQGNSAPDKSGLPSDRFSAERTGGSVSTLTIQRTQQEDSAVYLCASTLPTSGGRDEQYFGPGTRLTVT.

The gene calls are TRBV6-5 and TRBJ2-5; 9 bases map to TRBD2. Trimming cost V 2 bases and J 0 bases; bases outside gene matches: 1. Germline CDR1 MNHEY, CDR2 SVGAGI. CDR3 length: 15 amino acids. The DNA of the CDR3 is TGTGCCAGCAGTTACACTAGCGGGCACCAAGAGACCCAGTACTTC. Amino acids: CASSYTSGHQETQYF.

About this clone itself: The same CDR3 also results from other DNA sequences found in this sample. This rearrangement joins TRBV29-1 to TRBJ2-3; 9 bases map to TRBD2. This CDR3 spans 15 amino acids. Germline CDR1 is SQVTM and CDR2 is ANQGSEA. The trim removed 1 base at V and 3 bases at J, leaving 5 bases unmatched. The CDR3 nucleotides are TGCAGCGTTGAAGGTACCAGCGGGGGGACAGATACGCAGTATTTT. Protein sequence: CSVEGTSGGTDTQYF.

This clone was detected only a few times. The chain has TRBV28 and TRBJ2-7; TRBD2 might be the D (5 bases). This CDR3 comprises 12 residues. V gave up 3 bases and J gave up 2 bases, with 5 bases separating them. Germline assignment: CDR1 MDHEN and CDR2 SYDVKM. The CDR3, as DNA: TGTGCCAGCAGTTTGAGGGCCTACGAGCAGTACTTC. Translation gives CASSLRAYEQYF.

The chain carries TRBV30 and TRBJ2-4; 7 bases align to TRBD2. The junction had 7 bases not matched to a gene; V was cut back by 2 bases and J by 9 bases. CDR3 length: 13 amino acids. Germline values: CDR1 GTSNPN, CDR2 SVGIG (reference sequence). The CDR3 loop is CAWSPRTGGIQYF. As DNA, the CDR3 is TGTGCCTGGAGTCCGCGGACGGGGGGCATTCAGTACTTC. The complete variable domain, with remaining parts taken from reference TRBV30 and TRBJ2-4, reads SQTIHQWPATLVQPVGSPLSLECTVEGTSNPNLYWYRQAAGRGLQLLFYSVGIGQISSEVPQNLSASRPQDRQFILSSKKLLLSDSGFYLCAWSPRTGGIQYFGAGTRLSVL.

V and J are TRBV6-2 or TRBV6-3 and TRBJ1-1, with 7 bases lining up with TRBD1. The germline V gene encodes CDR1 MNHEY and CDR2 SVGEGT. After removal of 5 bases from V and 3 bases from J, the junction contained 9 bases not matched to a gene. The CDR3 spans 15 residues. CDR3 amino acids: CASSTDRFPDTEAFF. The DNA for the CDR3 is TGTGCCAGCAGTACGGACAGGTTCCCGGACACTGAAGCTTTCTTT.

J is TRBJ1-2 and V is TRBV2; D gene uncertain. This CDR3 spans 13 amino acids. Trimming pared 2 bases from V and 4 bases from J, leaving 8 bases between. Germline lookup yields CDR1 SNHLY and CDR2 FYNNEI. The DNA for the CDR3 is TGTGCCAGCAGTGAACAGTCTCTCTATGGCTACACCTTC. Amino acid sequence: CASSEQSLYGYTF. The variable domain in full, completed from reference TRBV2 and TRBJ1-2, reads EPEVTQTPSHQVTQMGQEVILRCVPISNHLYFYWYRQILGQKVEFLVSFYNNEISEKSEIFDDQFSVERPDGSNFTLKIRSTKLEDSAMYFCASSEQSLYGYTFGSGTRLTVV.

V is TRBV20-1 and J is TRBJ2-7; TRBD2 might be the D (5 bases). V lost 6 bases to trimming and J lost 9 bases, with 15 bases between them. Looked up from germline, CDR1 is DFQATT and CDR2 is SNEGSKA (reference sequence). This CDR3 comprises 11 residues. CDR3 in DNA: TGCAGTGCCCCTGTCGGGGAGCGGCAGTACTTC. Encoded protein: CSAPVGERQYF.

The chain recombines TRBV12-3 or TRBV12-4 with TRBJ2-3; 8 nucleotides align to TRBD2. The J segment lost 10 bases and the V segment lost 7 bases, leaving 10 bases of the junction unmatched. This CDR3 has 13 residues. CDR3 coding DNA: TGTGCCAGCAAGCGGACGGGGGGGCCTCCGCAGTATTTT. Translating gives CASKRTGGPPQYF.

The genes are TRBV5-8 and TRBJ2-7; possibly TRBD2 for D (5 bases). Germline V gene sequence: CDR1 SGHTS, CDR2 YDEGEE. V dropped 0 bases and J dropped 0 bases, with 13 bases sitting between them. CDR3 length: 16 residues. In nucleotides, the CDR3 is TGTGCCAGCAGCTTGGCCGGAGGCAGGCACTCCTACGAGCAGTACTTC. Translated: CASSLAGGRHSYEQYF.

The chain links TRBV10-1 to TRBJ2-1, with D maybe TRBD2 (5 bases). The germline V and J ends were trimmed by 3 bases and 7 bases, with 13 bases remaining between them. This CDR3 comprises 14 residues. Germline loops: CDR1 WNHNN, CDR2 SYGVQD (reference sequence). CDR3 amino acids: CASSDGVRENEQFF. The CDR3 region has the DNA TGCGCCAGCAGTGACGGGGTAAGGGAAAATGAGCAGTTCTTC.

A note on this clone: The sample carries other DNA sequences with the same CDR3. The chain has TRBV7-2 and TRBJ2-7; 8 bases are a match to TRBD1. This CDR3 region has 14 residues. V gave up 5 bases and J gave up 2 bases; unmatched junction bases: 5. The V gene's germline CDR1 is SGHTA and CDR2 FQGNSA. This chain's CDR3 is CASSPRTGTYEQYF. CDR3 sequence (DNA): TGTGCCAGCAGCCCCAGGACAGGGACCTACGAGCAGTACTTC.

This CDR3 reads CASSLTGAGTQYF. CDR3 coding DNA: TGTGCCAGCAGCCTCACAGGGGCGGGGACCCAGTACTTC. The V gene is TRBV28, the J gene TRBJ2-5, with 7 bases that match TRBD1. This CDR3 spans 13 amino acids. Germline values: CDR1 MDHEN, CDR2 SYDVKM. Germline trimming cut 6 bases from V and 7 bases from J; bases unmatched to any gene: 8.

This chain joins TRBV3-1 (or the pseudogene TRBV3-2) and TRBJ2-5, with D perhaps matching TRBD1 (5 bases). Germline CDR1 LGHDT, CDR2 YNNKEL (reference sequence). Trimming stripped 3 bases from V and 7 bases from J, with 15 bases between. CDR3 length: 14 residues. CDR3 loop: CASSQSQAPGTQYF. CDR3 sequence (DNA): TGTGCCAGCAGCCAGTCACAGGCTCCGGGGACCCAGTACTTC.

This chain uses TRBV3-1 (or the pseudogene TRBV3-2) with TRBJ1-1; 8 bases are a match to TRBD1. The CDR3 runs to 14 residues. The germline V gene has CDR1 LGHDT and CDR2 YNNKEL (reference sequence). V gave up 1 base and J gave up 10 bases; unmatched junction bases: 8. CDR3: CASSQVLQGVGAFF. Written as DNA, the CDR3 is TGTGCCAGCAGCCAAGTTCTACAGGGGGTGGGAGCTTTCTTT.

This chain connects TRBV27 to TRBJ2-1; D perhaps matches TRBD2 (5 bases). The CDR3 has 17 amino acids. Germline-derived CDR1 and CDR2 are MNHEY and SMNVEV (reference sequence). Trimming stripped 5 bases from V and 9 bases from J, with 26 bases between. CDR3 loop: CASSISRTGVSSGEQFF. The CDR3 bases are TGTGCCAGCAGTATCTCACGGACCGGGGTTAGTTCGGGTGAGCAGTTCTTC.

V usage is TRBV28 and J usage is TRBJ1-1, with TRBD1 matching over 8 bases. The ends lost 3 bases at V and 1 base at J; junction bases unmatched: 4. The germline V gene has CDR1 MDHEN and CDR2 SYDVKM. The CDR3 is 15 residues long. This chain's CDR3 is CASSLGGTGNTEAFF. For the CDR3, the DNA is TGTGCCAGCAGTTTGGGTGGGACAGGGAACACTGAAGCTTTCTTT. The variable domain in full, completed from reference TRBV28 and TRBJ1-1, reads DVKVTQSSRYLVKRTGEKVFLECVQDMDHENMFWYRQDPGLGLRLIYFSYDVKMKEKGDIPEGYSVSREKKERFSLILESASTNQTSMYLCASSLGGTGNTEAFFGQGTRLTVV.

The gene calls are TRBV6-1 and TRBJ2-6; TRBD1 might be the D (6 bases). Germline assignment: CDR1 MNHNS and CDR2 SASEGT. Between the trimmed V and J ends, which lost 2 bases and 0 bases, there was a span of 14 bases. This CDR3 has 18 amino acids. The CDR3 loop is CASSEKGVWLSGANVLTF. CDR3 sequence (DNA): TGTGCCAGCAGTGAAAAGGGGGTCTGGCTCTCTGGGGCCAACGTCCTGACTTTC.

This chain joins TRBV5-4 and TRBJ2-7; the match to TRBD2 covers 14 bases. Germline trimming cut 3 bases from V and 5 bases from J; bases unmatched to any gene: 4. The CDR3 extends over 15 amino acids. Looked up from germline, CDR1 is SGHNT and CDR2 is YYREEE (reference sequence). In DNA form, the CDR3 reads TGTGCCAGCAGCTCCGGGACTAGCGGGGGAAACGAGCAGTACTTC. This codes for CASSSGTSGGNEQYF.

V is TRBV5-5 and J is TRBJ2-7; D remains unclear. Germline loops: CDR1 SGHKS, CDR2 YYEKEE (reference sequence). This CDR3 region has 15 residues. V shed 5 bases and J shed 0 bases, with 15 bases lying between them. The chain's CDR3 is CASSSQVLGSYEQYF. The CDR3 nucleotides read TGTGCCAGCAGTTCCCAGGTGCTCGGCTCCTACGAGCAGTACTTC.

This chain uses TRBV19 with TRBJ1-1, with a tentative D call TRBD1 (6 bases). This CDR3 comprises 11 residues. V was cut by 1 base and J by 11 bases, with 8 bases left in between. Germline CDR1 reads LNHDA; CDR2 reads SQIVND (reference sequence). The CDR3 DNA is TGTGCCAGTAGTATAGCAGGGGCCGCTTTCTTT. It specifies CASSIAGAAFF.

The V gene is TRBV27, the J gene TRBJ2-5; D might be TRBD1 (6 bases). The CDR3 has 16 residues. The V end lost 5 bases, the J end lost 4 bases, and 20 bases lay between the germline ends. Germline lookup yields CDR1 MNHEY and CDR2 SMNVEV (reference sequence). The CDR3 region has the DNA TGTGCCAGCAGTCCATCCTCGCGGCAGGGGCCAGAGACCCAGTACTTC. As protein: CASSPSSRQGPETQYF.

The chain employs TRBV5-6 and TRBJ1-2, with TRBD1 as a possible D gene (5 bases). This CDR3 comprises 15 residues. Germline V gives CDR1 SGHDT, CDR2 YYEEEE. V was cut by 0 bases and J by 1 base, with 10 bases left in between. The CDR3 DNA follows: TGTGCCAGCAGCTTGGAGACAGCCCTTAACTATGGCTACACCTTC. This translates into CASSLETALNYGYTF.

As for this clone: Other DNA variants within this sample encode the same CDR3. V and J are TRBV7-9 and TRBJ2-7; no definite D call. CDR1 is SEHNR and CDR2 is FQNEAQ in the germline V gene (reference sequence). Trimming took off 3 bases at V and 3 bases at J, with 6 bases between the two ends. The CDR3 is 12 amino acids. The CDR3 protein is CASSLTDYEQYF. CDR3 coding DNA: TGTGCCAGCAGCTTGACTGACTACGAGCAGTACTTC.

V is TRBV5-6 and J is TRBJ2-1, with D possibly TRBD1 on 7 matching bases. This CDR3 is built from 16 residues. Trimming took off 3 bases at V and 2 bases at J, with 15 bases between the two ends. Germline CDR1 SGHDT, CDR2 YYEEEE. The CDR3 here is CASSSLAGQPYNEQFF. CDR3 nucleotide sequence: TGTGCCAGCAGCTCTTTGGCGGGACAGCCCTACAATGAGCAGTTCTTC.

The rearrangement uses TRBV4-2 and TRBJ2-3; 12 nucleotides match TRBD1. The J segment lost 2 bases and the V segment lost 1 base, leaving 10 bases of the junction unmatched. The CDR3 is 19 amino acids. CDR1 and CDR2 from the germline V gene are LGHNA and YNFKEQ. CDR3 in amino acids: CASSQAGTGGAQPTDTQYF. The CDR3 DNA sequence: TGTGCCAGCAGCCAAGCTGGGACAGGGGGCGCCCAACCCACAGATACGCAGTATTTT.